Listed below are T cell receptor beta chains from one sample, sequenced in a study of type 1 and type 2 diabetes patients. TCRdb recomputed calls from the multiplex PCR reads with MiXCR, one row per CDR3 protein. The sample lists under 300,000 distinct CDR3 sequences, roughly 48% seen once, with roughly an eighth in the top ten. The sequenced material came from peripheral blood mononuclear cells (PBMCs). The receptors derive from a man younger than 35 with type 2 diabetes. CDR3s include the opening cysteine and the closing phenylalanine or tryptophan. Each record gives: CDR3 length, J gene, V gene, clone size, D gene, CDR3 DNA, CDR3 protein. The D gene is left open where the match is weak. Clone size is shown for a subset of rows, as once, few, many or a class of expanded clone.

cdr3_length: 16; j_call: TRBJ2-2; v_call: TRBV19; clone_size: .; d_call: .; cdr3_nt: TGTGCCAGTACACCCGGGACGTCTACGAACACCGGGGAGCTGTTTTTT; cdr3_aa: CASTPGTSTNTGELFF
cdr3_length: 16; j_call: TRBJ1-1; v_call: TRBV19; clone_size: .; d_call: .; cdr3_nt: TGTGCCGGTAGTATCGTGGGGGGGCGTGGGAACACTGAAGCTTTCTTT; cdr3_aa: CAGSIVGGRGNTEAFF
cdr3_length: 16; j_call: TRBJ1-4; v_call: TRBV5-1; clone_size: .; d_call: TRBD1; cdr3_nt: TGCGCCAGCAGCTTGGCAGGGACAGTCGGTAATGAAAAACTGTTTTTT; cdr3_aa: CASSLAGTVGNEKLFF
cdr3_length: 18; j_call: TRBJ1-2; v_call: TRBV19; clone_size: few; d_call: .; cdr3_nt: TGTGCCAGTAGTATAGGGCTCGTCGGGGGAGAAGGGAACTATGGCTACACCTTC; cdr3_aa: CASSIGLVGGEGNYGYTF
cdr3_length: 18; j_call: TRBJ2-6; v_call: TRBV7-2; clone_size: .; d_call: TRBD2; cdr3_nt: TGTGCCAGCAGCCGAACGCGGGGGGGGGCCTCTGGGGCCAACGTCCTGACTTTC; cdr3_aa: CASSRTRGGASGANVLTF
cdr3_length: 15; j_call: TRBJ1-5; v_call: TRBV19; clone_size: few; d_call: TRBD1; cdr3_nt: TGTGCCAGTAGTCACCCCGGACAGGGAAATCAGCCCCAGCATTTT; cdr3_aa: CASSHPGQGNQPQHF
cdr3_length: 13; j_call: TRBJ1-4; v_call: TRBV30; clone_size: .; d_call: .; cdr3_nt: TGTGCCTGGATGGAGGGGGAAAGGGAAAAACTGTTTTTT; cdr3_aa: CAWMEGEREKLFF
cdr3_length: 12; j_call: TRBJ1-1; v_call: TRBV29-1; clone_size: .; d_call: .; cdr3_nt: TGCAGCGTTAGGGGGGGGAACACTGAAGCTTTCTTT; cdr3_aa: CSVRGGNTEAFF
cdr3_length: 15; j_call: TRBJ2-5; v_call: TRBV4-1; clone_size: few; d_call: .; cdr3_nt: TGCGCCAGCAGCCCTACGCTCGGACAGCGAGAGACCCAGTACTTC; cdr3_aa: CASSPTLGQRETQYF
cdr3_length: 14; j_call: TRBJ1-1; v_call: TRBV20-1; clone_size: few; d_call: .; cdr3_nt: TGCAGTGCTAGCGTGTACAGCGCTAACACTGAAGCTTTCTTT; cdr3_aa: CSASVYSANTEAFF
cdr3_length: 16; j_call: TRBJ2-2; v_call: TRBV4-1; clone_size: .; d_call: TRBD2; cdr3_nt: TGCGCCAGCAGCCTAACCGGGACTAGCGGGACCGGGGAGCTGTTTTTT; cdr3_aa: CASSLTGTSGTGELFF
cdr3_length: 15; j_call: TRBJ1-1; v_call: TRBV19; clone_size: few; d_call: .; cdr3_nt: TGTGCCAGTAGTACGCAGCAGGGGCTGTACACTGAAGCTTTCTTT; cdr3_aa: CASSTQQGLYTEAFF
cdr3_length: 17; j_call: TRBJ2-7; v_call: TRBV12-3/TRBV12-4; clone_size: few; d_call: TRBD1; cdr3_nt: TGTGCCAGCAGTTTAGGGCAGGACAGGGGACCTAATAGGGTGCAGTACTTC; cdr3_aa: CASSLGQDRGPNRVQYF
cdr3_length: 17; j_call: TRBJ2-3; v_call: TRBV7-8; clone_size: few; d_call: TRBD2; cdr3_nt: TGTGCCAGCAGCTCCAGAAACCGACTAGCGGGATCAGATACGCAGTATTTT; cdr3_aa: CASSSRNRLAGSDTQYF
cdr3_length: 13; j_call: TRBJ1-2; v_call: TRBV6-6; clone_size: .; d_call: .; cdr3_nt: TGTGCCAGCAGTGGGACCTCGCGGAATGGCTACACCTTC; cdr3_aa: CASSGTSRNGYTF
cdr3_length: 15; j_call: TRBJ2-7; v_call: TRBV10-2; clone_size: .; d_call: .; cdr3_nt: TGCGCCAGCAGGGACGCCCTGGGGGGTACAAACGAGCAGTACTTC; cdr3_aa: CASRDALGGTNEQYF
cdr3_length: 17; j_call: TRBJ2-7; v_call: TRBV19; clone_size: .; d_call: .; cdr3_nt: TGTGCCAGTAGTAGATCAGGGGATCCTTTGTCGATGGACGAGCAGTACTTC; cdr3_aa: CASSRSGDPLSMDEQYF
cdr3_length: 14; j_call: TRBJ2-7; v_call: TRBV7-3; clone_size: .; d_call: .; cdr3_nt: TGCGCCAGCAGCGGAGATGCGGGTTGGGACGAGCAGTACTTC; cdr3_aa: CASSGDAGWDEQYF
cdr3_length: 15; j_call: TRBJ2-7; v_call: TRBV19; clone_size: .; d_call: TRBD1; cdr3_nt: TGTGCCAGTAGTTCCGCCGGACAGGGTATTAGGGAGCAGTACTTC; cdr3_aa: CASSSAGQGIREQYF
cdr3_length: 16; j_call: TRBJ1-5; v_call: TRBV19; clone_size: .; d_call: TRBD1; cdr3_nt: TGTGCCAGTAGTATAGGGACAGGGGGAGTGGATCAGCCCCAGCATTTT; cdr3_aa: CASSIGTGGVDQPQHF
cdr3_length: 14; j_call: TRBJ2-7; v_call: TRBV20-1; clone_size: .; d_call: .; cdr3_nt: TGCAGTGCTAGAAGTACGCTCGGGGGCCAAGAGCAGTACTTC; cdr3_aa: CSARSTLGGQEQYF
cdr3_length: 13; j_call: TRBJ2-3; v_call: TRBV10-1; clone_size: .; d_call: .; cdr3_nt: TGCGCCAGCAGCGCCCACAACACAGATACGCAGTATTTT; cdr3_aa: CASSAHNTDTQYF
cdr3_length: 13; j_call: TRBJ1-6; v_call: TRBV19; clone_size: few; d_call: .; cdr3_nt: TGTGCCAGTAGTCGGGCCTATAATTCACCCCTCCACTTT; cdr3_aa: CASSRAYNSPLHF
cdr3_length: 11; j_call: TRBJ2-5; v_call: TRBV2; clone_size: .; d_call: TRBD1; cdr3_nt: TGTGCCAGCAGCGCCGACAGGGCTTCGTACTTC; cdr3_aa: CASSADRASYF
cdr3_length: 13; j_call: TRBJ1-1; v_call: TRBV5-5; clone_size: few; d_call: .; cdr3_nt: TGTGCCAGCAGTTATCGACAGGCCTTTGAAGCTTTCTTT; cdr3_aa: CASSYRQAFEAFF
cdr3_length: 14; j_call: TRBJ2-5; v_call: TRBV5-1; clone_size: .; d_call: .; cdr3_nt: TGCGCCAGCAGCCTTGGACTCCTCCAAGAGACCCAGTACTTC; cdr3_aa: CASSLGLLQETQYF
cdr3_length: 13; j_call: TRBJ1-2; v_call: TRBV7-2; clone_size: .; d_call: TRBD1; cdr3_nt: TGTGCCAGCAGCCCCCAAATGGACAGGGTGCTCACCTTC; cdr3_aa: CASSPQMDRVLTF
cdr3_length: 13; j_call: TRBJ1-2; v_call: TRBV15; clone_size: many; d_call: .; cdr3_nt: TGTGCCACCAGCGAGAGGGGGGTGATGGGCTACACCTTC; cdr3_aa: CATSERGVMGYTF
cdr3_length: 16; j_call: TRBJ2-2; v_call: TRBV6-4; clone_size: .; d_call: .; cdr3_nt: TGTGCCAGCAGTGAGTCCGAGGAACCCGCCAGGGGGGAGCTGTTTTTT; cdr3_aa: CASSESEEPARGELFF
cdr3_length: 13; j_call: TRBJ2-7; v_call: TRBV7-9; clone_size: .; d_call: .; cdr3_nt: TGTGCCAGCAGCCATGACAGCTCCTACGAGCAGTACTTC; cdr3_aa: CASSHDSSYEQYF
cdr3_length: 14; j_call: TRBJ1-2; v_call: TRBV19; clone_size: few; d_call: TRBD1; cdr3_nt: TGTGCCAGTAGTATTCCTGAGGGACAGGGGATCTACACCTTC; cdr3_aa: CASSIPEGQGIYTF
cdr3_length: 15; j_call: TRBJ2-5; v_call: TRBV7-8; clone_size: .; d_call: .; cdr3_nt: TGCGCCAGCAGCCAAGATCCGGGGACTCGAGAGACCCAGTACTTC; cdr3_aa: CASSQDPGTRETQYF
cdr3_length: 11; j_call: TRBJ2-4; v_call: TRBV28; clone_size: .; d_call: .; cdr3_nt: TGTGCCAGCAGTTTACCCGGCATTCAGTACTTC; cdr3_aa: CASSLPGIQYF
cdr3_length: 16; j_call: TRBJ2-5; v_call: TRBV7-2; clone_size: .; d_call: .; cdr3_nt: TGTGCCAGCAGTGTACGTAGCCAAGGGCTGGCAGAGACCCAGTACTTC; cdr3_aa: CASSVRSQGLAETQYF
cdr3_length: 13; j_call: TRBJ2-1; v_call: TRBV15; clone_size: .; d_call: .; cdr3_nt: TGTGCCACCAGCAGAGGTGAGGGCTATGAGCAGTTCTTC; cdr3_aa: CATSRGEGYEQFF
cdr3_length: 14; j_call: TRBJ2-7; v_call: TRBV10-3; clone_size: .; d_call: .; cdr3_nt: TGTGCCATCAGTGAGCCGGGTTTGACCTACGAGCAGTACTTC; cdr3_aa: CAISEPGLTYEQYF
cdr3_length: 18; j_call: TRBJ2-7; v_call: TRBV7-3; clone_size: .; d_call: TRBD2; cdr3_nt: TGTGCCAGCAGCTCAACCCGGGGACTAGCGGGAGCCAACTACGAGCAGTACTTC; cdr3_aa: CASSSTRGLAGANYEQYF
cdr3_length: 15; j_call: TRBJ2-1; v_call: TRBV6-8; clone_size: .; d_call: .; cdr3_nt: TGTGCCAGCCCCCATACAGGAGATAGCGACAATGAGCAGTTCTTC; cdr3_aa: CASPHTGDSDNEQFF
cdr3_length: 12; j_call: TRBJ2-5; v_call: TRBV30; clone_size: .; d_call: .; cdr3_nt: TGTGCCTGGAGGGTCACACAAGAGACCCAGTACTTC; cdr3_aa: CAWRVTQETQYF
cdr3_length: 13; j_call: TRBJ1-2; v_call: TRBV12-3/TRBV12-4; clone_size: .; d_call: .; cdr3_nt: TGTGCCAGCAGCAAAGGAGGGAGCTATGGCTACACCTTC; cdr3_aa: CASSKGGSYGYTF
cdr3_length: 16; j_call: TRBJ2-5; v_call: TRBV6-5; clone_size: .; d_call: .; cdr3_nt: TGTGCCAGCAGTTACTCGACCCTTACGGATCAAGAGACCCAGTACTTC; cdr3_aa: CASSYSTLTDQETQYF
cdr3_length: 13; j_call: TRBJ2-5; v_call: TRBV7-9; clone_size: .; d_call: .; cdr3_nt: TGTGCCAGCAGCCCAACTAGGTCGGAGACCCAGCACTTC; cdr3_aa: CASSPTRSETQHF
cdr3_length: 14; j_call: TRBJ2-7; v_call: TRBV19; clone_size: .; d_call: TRBD1; cdr3_nt: TGTGCCAGTAGTTGGGACAGGGGTTCCTACGAGCAGTACTTC; cdr3_aa: CASSWDRGSYEQYF
cdr3_length: 17; j_call: TRBJ2-6; v_call: TRBV7-2; clone_size: .; d_call: TRBD1; cdr3_nt: TGTGCCAGTATCCGGACAGGGGCTAAAACTGGGGCCAACGTCCTGACTTTC; cdr3_aa: CASIRTGAKTGANVLTF
cdr3_length: 18; j_call: TRBJ1-1; v_call: TRBV3-1; clone_size: .; d_call: .; cdr3_nt: TGTGCCAGCAGCCAAGATGTCAAGACAATGGGAATGAACACTGAAGCTTTCTTT; cdr3_aa: CASSQDVKTMGMNTEAFF
cdr3_length: 13; j_call: TRBJ1-6; v_call: TRBV20-1; clone_size: .; d_call: .; cdr3_nt: TGCAGTGCCGCGGGACACGGAAATTCACCCCTCCACTTT; cdr3_aa: CSAAGHGNSPLHF
cdr3_length: 17; j_call: TRBJ2-1; v_call: TRBV4-3; clone_size: .; d_call: .; cdr3_nt: TGCGCCAGCAGCCAAGATATCGCGGGGGCCTTTTACAATGAGCAGTTCTTC; cdr3_aa: CASSQDIAGAFYNEQFF
cdr3_length: 15; j_call: TRBJ1-4; v_call: TRBV6-2/TRBV6-3; clone_size: once; d_call: .; cdr3_nt: TGTGCCAGCAGCGACTTGACTGGGGTGGATGAAAAACTGTTTTTT; cdr3_aa: CASSDLTGVDEKLFF
cdr3_length: 15; j_call: TRBJ2-5; v_call: TRBV5-1; clone_size: .; d_call: .; cdr3_nt: TGCGCCAGCAGACAGAACCCCGGGAGAGAAGAGACCCAGTACTTC; cdr3_aa: CASRQNPGREETQYF
cdr3_length: 15; j_call: TRBJ2-1; v_call: TRBV25-1; clone_size: .; d_call: .; cdr3_nt: TGTGCCAGCAGTGATTCCCGGACTGTCTACAATGAGCAGTTCTTC; cdr3_aa: CASSDSRTVYNEQFF
cdr3_length: 13; j_call: TRBJ2-1; v_call: TRBV7-6; clone_size: few; d_call: .; cdr3_nt: TGTGCCAGCAGCTTAGCTAGCTTCAATGAGCAGTTCTTC; cdr3_aa: CASSLASFNEQFF
cdr3_length: 13; j_call: TRBJ2-5; v_call: TRBV19; clone_size: few; d_call: .; cdr3_nt: TGTGCCAGCAGTCAGGGGCGGCAAGAGACCCAGCACTTC; cdr3_aa: CASSQGRQETQHF
cdr3_length: 15; j_call: TRBJ1-2; v_call: TRBV2; clone_size: .; d_call: .; cdr3_nt: TGTGCCAGCAAGGTGGAGTCATTTGGGGGGTATGGCTACACCTTC; cdr3_aa: CASKVESFGGYGYTF
cdr3_length: 14; j_call: TRBJ2-3; v_call: TRBV15; clone_size: many; d_call: .; cdr3_nt: TGTGCCACCAGCCATAGGGGGAGCACAGATACGCAGTATTTT; cdr3_aa: CATSHRGSTDTQYF
cdr3_length: 14; j_call: TRBJ2-7; v_call: TRBV15; clone_size: many; d_call: TRBD1; cdr3_nt: TGTGCCACCAGGAGTGGGACAGGGTCCTACGAGCAGTACTTC; cdr3_aa: CATRSGTGSYEQYF
cdr3_length: 15; j_call: TRBJ2-2; v_call: TRBV10-3; clone_size: .; d_call: .; cdr3_nt: TGTGCCATCAGTGAGGTCGTGGGAACGGGGGGGGAGCTGTTTTTT; cdr3_aa: CAISEVVGTGGELFF
cdr3_length: 12; j_call: TRBJ2-1; v_call: TRBV15; clone_size: few; d_call: TRBD2; cdr3_nt: TGTGCCACCAGCAGAGTTGGGGGGGACCAGTTCTTC; cdr3_aa: CATSRVGGDQFF